These 25 T cell receptor beta chains were sequenced from one sample in a study of T cells in Graves' hyperthyroidism and ophthalmopathy. Authors of the study amplified TCR beta CDR3 regions from RNA transcripts. The TCR CDR3 was amplified in a first-round RT-PCR using the HTBI primer set. TCRdb reprocessed the multiplex PCR reads via MiXCR and lists one record per CDR3 protein. The sample has some 550,000 distinct CDR3 sequences, 16% seen once. What was sequenced was blood. The receptors were sampled from a middle-aged woman with Graves' ophthalmopathy.

This clonotype was detected ten times or more. The chain joins TRBV5-1 to TRBJ2-7; no clear D. Trimming took off 5 bases at V and 2 bases at J, with 20 bases between the two ends. The CDR3 is 16 amino acids. CDR1 is SGHRS, CDR2 YFSETQ, per germline. CDR3 residues: CASSPQAMATAYEQYF. The CDR3 nucleotides read TGCGCCAGCAGTCCGCAAGCTATGGCAACCGCCTACGAGCAGTACTTC.

The chain carries TRBV7-9 and TRBJ1-3, with D possibly TRBD1 on 6 matching bases. The CDR3 is 18 residues long. V gave up 4 bases and J gave up 0 bases, with 19 bases separating them. Per the germline V gene, CDR1 is SEHNR and CDR2 is FQNEAQ (reference sequence). The CDR3 here is CASSSGWGASTSGNTIYF. DNA of the CDR3: TGTGCCAGCAGCTCGGGCTGGGGGGCGAGCACCTCTGGAAACACCATATATTTT. The full variable domain, with the rest looked up from reference TRBV7-9 and TRBJ1-3, is DTGVSQNPRHKITKRGQNVTFRCDPISEHNRLYWYRQTLGQGPEFLTYFQNEAQLEKSRLLSDRFSAERPKGSFSTLEIQRTEQGDSAMYLCASSSGWGASTSGNTIYFGEGSWLTVV.

A word on this clonotype: A much larger clone is a single base away; this may be a read error. The V call is TRBV30, the J call TRBJ2-2; 7 bases fit TRBD1. The CDR3 extends over 15 amino acids. CDR1 is GTSNPN, CDR2 SVGIG, per germline (reference sequence). Trimming at V came to 3 bases and at J to 4 bases, leaving 8 bases not matched to a gene. Here the CDR3 reads CAWRLTGLSTGELFF. The CDR3 DNA is TGTGCCTGGAGACTGACAGGGCTAAGCACCGGGGAGCTGTTTTTT.

This clonotype was seen many times. V and J are TRBV5-6 and TRBJ2-1; a weak D match, TRBD2 (5 bases). V lost 1 base and J 0 bases, leaving 8 bases between the germline ends. CDR3 length: 15 amino acids. Germline V gene data show CDR1 as SGHDT and CDR2 as YYEEEE. The CDR3 spells CASSLRGYSYNEQFF. The DNA of the CDR3 is TGTGCCAGCAGCTTGCGAGGGTACTCCTACAATGAGCAGTTCTTC. The entire variable domain, with the rest obtained from reference TRBV5-6 and TRBJ2-1, is as follows: DAGVTQSPTHLIKTRGQQVTLRCSPKSGHDTVSWYQQALGQGPQFIFQYYEEEERQRGNFPDRFSGHQFPNYSSELNVNALLLGDSALYLCASSLRGYSYNEQFFGPGTRLTVL.

This clonotype appeared a few times. The chain has TRBV5-5 and TRBJ1-1; 7 bases agree with TRBD1. CDR3 size: 13 residues. Germline V gene sequence: CDR1 SGHKS, CDR2 YYEKEE (reference sequence). V shed 2 bases and J 7 bases; nucleotides not matched to a gene: 5. This CDR3 reads CASSLGTEYEAFF. The CDR3 DNA is TGTGCCAGCAGCTTAGGGACAGAATATGAAGCTTTCTTT.

This clonotype appeared a few times. This chain links TRBV29-1 with TRBJ1-1; 9 bases match TRBD1. J lost 0 bases, V lost 6 bases, and 11 bases had no gene match. Germline lookup yields CDR1 SQVTM and CDR2 ANQGSEA. The CDR3 has 16 amino acids. DNA for the CDR3: TGCAGCGTCCTGGTATGGGACAGGGCCATGAACACTGAAGCTTTCTTT. This encodes CSVLVWDRAMNTEAFF.

The genes are TRBV6-1 and TRBJ1-6, with a weak D call TRBD1 (6 bases). There are 15 residues in the CDR3. The V gene lost 4 bases and the J gene lost 13 bases, with 20 bases spanning the gap. Germline V gene lookup returns CDR1 MNHNS and CDR2 SASEGT. CDR3 residues: CASSVVQGSSSPLHF. The DNA of the CDR3 is TGTGCCAGCAGTGTGGTACAGGGATCGTCTTCGCCCCTCCACTTT.

Written as DNA, the CDR3 is TGTGCCAGCAGTTACAGCGGACCCCAGATAGTCGGCTACACCTTC. Amino acid sequence: CASSYSGPQIVGYTF. The genes are TRBV6-5 and TRBJ1-2; D is ambiguous. The germline V gene encodes CDR1 MNHEY and CDR2 SVGAGI. V was trimmed by 2 bases and J by 8 bases, leaving 18 bases between them. The CDR3 covers 15 residues.

Note on this clonotype: At one boundary the junction diverges from the germline segment, which might be a read error. The chain couples TRBV28 to TRBJ2-7, with a weak D call TRBD2 (5 bases). The CDR3 has 12 residues. Per the germline V gene, CDR1 is MDHEN and CDR2 is SYDVKM. The CDR3 loop is CASRGALYERYF. Here the CDR3 DNA reads TGTGCCAGCAGGGGAGCCCTATACGAGCGGTACTTC.

The rearrangement uses TRBV4-1 and TRBJ1-3; D is unclear. The CDR3 is 13 amino acids. Trimming left V 1 base short and J 5 bases short, with 6 bases between. Germline CDR1 and CDR2: MGHRA and YSYEKL. The CDR3 here is CASSQVARNTIYF. The CDR3 bases are TGCGCCAGCAGCCAAGTCGCCCGAAACACCATATATTTT.

This clonotype has only a few counts. The chain employs TRBV6-1 and TRBJ2-6; maybe TRBD2 (5 bases). The ends were cut back, 5 bases at V and 3 bases at J, with 26 bases in the middle. Per the germline V gene, CDR1 is MNHNS and CDR2 is SASEGT. CDR3 length: 20 residues. In DNA, the CDR3 is TGTGCCAGCAGTCGTACCTTTTTTGGAGCGGTCGTTAGTGGGGCCAACGTCCTGACTTTC. Its protein is CASSRTFFGAVVSGANVLTF.

This clonotype was recorded at least ten times. CDR3 sequence: CASSLPGHQGRLQYF. DNA of the CDR3: TGTGCCAGCAGTTTACCCGGGCATCAAGGGAGGCTCCAGTACTTC. The chain links TRBV28 to TRBJ2-5, with D possibly TRBD2 on 6 matching bases. CDR3 length: 15 residues. V was cut by 2 bases and J by 10 bases, with 20 bases left in between. The germline V gene encodes CDR1 MDHEN and CDR2 SYDVKM.

This clonotype was counted many times. The genes are TRBV24-1 and TRBJ2-3; 9 nucleotides align to TRBD1. Germline CDR1 and CDR2: KGHDR and SFDVKD. The CDR3 runs 15 residues. After removal of 3 bases from V and 3 bases from J, the junction contained 3 bases not matched to a gene. The CDR3 DNA sequence: TGTGCCACCAGTGATCCGGGACAGGGAACAGATACGCAGTATTTT. This gives the protein CATSDPGQGTDTQYF.

This rearrangement joins TRBV7-9 to TRBJ2-1; 12 positions agree with TRBD2. The CDR3 consists of 16 residues. Germline CDR1 is SEHNR and CDR2 is FQNEAQ (reference sequence). V gave up 5 bases and J gave up 10 bases; unmatched junction bases: 12. The CDR3 DNA reads TGTGCCAGCAGCCCCCGGCTGGGACTAGCGGGTAACGAGCAGTTCTTC. This sequence encodes CASSPRLGLAGNEQFF.

The table lists this clonotype with many counts. J is TRBJ2-7 and V is TRBV28, with D possibly matching TRBD2 (5 bases). This CDR3 region has 14 residues. V was pared by 5 bases and J by 3 bases, with 14 bases between. CDR1 and CDR2 from the germline V gene are MDHEN and SYDVKM. This chain's CDR3 is CASSLTILDYEQYF. In DNA, the CDR3 is TGTGCCAGCAGTCTAACAATACTAGACTACGAGCAGTACTTC.

CDR3 coding DNA: TGCAGTGCTACACAGGTGATGGGCTCCTATAATTCACCCCTCCACTTT. This codes for CSATQVMGSYNSPLHF. This sequence joins TRBV20-1 and TRBJ1-6; tentative D call: TRBD1 (5 bases). The germline V gene encodes CDR1 DFQATT and CDR2 SNEGSKA (reference sequence). The CDR3 is made up of 16 amino acids. V dropped 4 bases and J dropped 0 bases, with 13 bases sitting between them.

The chain joins TRBV3-1 to TRBJ2-3; 10 positions match TRBD2. The J segment lost 3 bases and the V segment lost 8 bases, leaving 5 bases of the junction unmatched. The CDR3 extends over 14 amino acids. Germline lookup yields CDR1 LGHDT and CDR2 YNNKEL (reference sequence). The CDR3 reads CASRAGGKTDTQYF. CDR3 sequence (DNA): TGTGCCAGCCGAGCGGGGGGGAAGACAGATACGCAGTATTTT.

The table lists this clonotype with many counts. The J gene is TRBJ2-3, the V gene TRBV27, with 8 nucleotides matching TRBD2. This CDR3 spans 16 amino acids. The V and J ends lost 6 bases and 3 bases, in that order; junction bases with no gene match: 11. Germline loops: CDR1 MNHEY, CDR2 SMNVEV (reference sequence). CDR3 sequence reads: CASSPYGGGRTDTQYF. The DNA of the CDR3 is TGTGCCAGCAGCCCTTATGGCGGGGGGCGAACAGATACGCAGTATTTT.

V gene TRBV27 combines with J gene TRBJ2-3; TRBD2 matches 7 bases. V shed 4 bases and J 3 bases; nucleotides not matched to a gene: 10. Per germline, CDR1 MNHEY and CDR2 SMNVEV (reference sequence). The CDR3 is 16 residues long. DNA for the CDR3: TGTGCCAGCAGTTGGAGTCGGCTAGCGGAGACAGATACGCAGTATTTT. Protein product: CASSWSRLAETDTQYF.

This clonotype was counted only a few times. The V and J genes are TRBV20-1 and TRBJ2-1, with 7 nucleotides matching TRBD2. The germline CDR1 and CDR2 sequences are DFQATT and SNEGSKA (reference sequence). The ends lost 2 bases at V and 4 bases at J; junction bases unmatched: 17. The length of the CDR3 is 18 residues. The CDR3 nucleotides are TGCAGTGCTAGACCCAGCGGAAGGGGAGGGGTGGGGTACAATGAGCAGTTCTTC. This encodes CSARPSGRGGVGYNEQFF.

This clonotype came up a few times. The chain is built from TRBV19 and TRBJ1-4, with a weak D call TRBD1 (6 bases). Trimming shortened V by 6 bases and J by 8 bases, and 13 bases separated the two germline ends. The germline CDR1 and CDR2 sequences are LNHDA and SQIVND (reference sequence). The CDR3 consists of 13 residues. CDR3 nucleotide sequence: TGTGCCAGTAGCCTACAGGGTTCGGAAAAACTGTTTTTT. This encodes CASSLQGSEKLFF.

This clonotype came up many times. The V call is TRBV12-3 or TRBV12-4, the J call TRBJ2-5; D is perhaps TRBD1 (5 bases). V was clipped by 8 bases and J by 1 base, with 14 bases between them. CDR3 length: 14 residues. The CDR3 nucleotides are TGTGCCAGCTCGCCAGGTGGGGCCCAAGAGACCCAGTACTTC. This encodes CASSPGGAQETQYF.

The V gene is TRBV10-2, the J gene TRBJ2-7, with TRBD1 identical over 9 bases. CDR3 size: 15 residues. Looked up from germline, CDR1 is WSHSY and CDR2 is SAAADI. V was pared by 6 bases and J by 4 bases, with 10 bases of the junction left unmatched. CDR3 in DNA: TGCGCCAGCAGAAGTACCGGGACAGGGATTTACGAGCAGTACTTC. Translated, it gives CASRSTGTGIYEQYF.

This clonotype was found many times. The chain joins TRBV7-9 to TRBJ2-2, with 11 positions matching TRBD1. Germline CDR1 and CDR2: SEHNR and FQNEAQ (reference sequence). V lost 6 bases, J lost 6 bases, and 6 bases stayed unmatched. CDR3 length equals 15 residues. The chain's CDR3 is CASRPGTGGAGELFF. CDR3 in DNA: TGTGCCAGCAGGCCCGGGACAGGGGGAGCCGGGGAGCTGTTTTTT.

This clonotype showed up many times. This rearrangement joins TRBV27 to TRBJ2-5, with 8 bases aligning to TRBD2. Trimming removed 2 bases from V and 5 bases from J; junction bases left unmatched: 4. Germline V gene sequence: CDR1 MNHEY, CDR2 SMNVEV (reference sequence). The CDR3 totals 14 residues. The CDR3 DNA sequence: TGTGCCAGCAGTTTAATCGGCGGGGGGGAGACCCAGTACTTC. This gives the protein CASSLIGGGETQYF.